This passage covers 21 T cell receptor beta chains from one sample sequenced in a study of blood T cell repertoires in COVID-19. Here immunoSEQ multiplex PCR was the method, and the copy in TCRdb shows in-frame clones only, minus some. The table includes roughly 140,000 clones, 88% detected once. Sequenced sample: peripheral blood. These receptors were taken from a human donor in a cohort sampled during active COVID-19.

V and J are TRBV6-5 and TRBJ1-1; maybe TRBD1 (5 bases). Germline loops: CDR1 MNHEY, CDR2 SVGAGI. Trimming removed 5 bases at V and 4 bases at J, with 8 bases between. The CDR3 extends over 12 amino acids. CDR3 protein: CASSLQGTEAFF. The CDR3 nucleotides are TGTGCCAGCAGTCTGCAGGGCACTGAAGCTTTCTTT.

The CDR3 sequence is CSVEVAGGLYNEQFF. CDR3 nucleotide sequence: TGCAGCGTTGAAGTGGCGGGGGGGCTCTACAATGAGCAGTTCTTC. V and J are TRBV29-1 and TRBJ2-1; 9 bases are a match to TRBD2. The V segment lost 1 base and the J segment 3 bases; nucleotides outside the gene matches: 4. The length of the CDR3 is 15 residues. The V gene's germline CDR1 is SQVTM and CDR2 ANQGSEA.

The chain links TRBV5-4 to TRBJ1-6; 8 bases line up with TRBD1. J gave up 7 bases and V 3 bases, and 3 bases lay outside the gene matches. Germline CDR1 and CDR2: SGHNT and YYREEE (reference sequence). The CDR3 sequence is 14 residues long. The chain's CDR3 is CASSWQGANSPLHF. CDR3 sequence (DNA): TGTGCCAGCAGCTGGCAGGGGGCGAATTCACCCCTCCACTTT.

This clone was counted only a few times. This chain's CDR3 is CATSRGTSEGTDTQYF. The CDR3 nucleotides are TGTGCCACCAGCAGAGGGACTAGCGAGGGCACAGATACGCAGTATTTT. The chain joins TRBV15 to TRBJ2-3; 9 nucleotides line up with TRBD2. The CDR3 covers 16 residues. V shed 1 base and J 1 base; nucleotides not matched to a gene: 3. Germline CDR1 and CDR2: LNHNV and YYDKDF (reference sequence).

The J gene is TRBJ1-3, the V gene TRBV30, with TRBD1 identical over 7 bases. V lost 0 bases to trimming and J lost 4 bases; unmatched junction nucleotides: 3. Germline V gene lookup returns CDR1 GTSNPN and CDR2 SVGIG (reference sequence). This CDR3 region has 14 residues. The CDR3: CAWSVQGSGNTIYF. In DNA, the CDR3 is TGTGCCTGGAGTGTACAGGGGAGCGGAAACACCATATATTTT.

The gene calls are TRBV4-3 and TRBJ2-5, with a possible D match to TRBD2 (5 bases). This CDR3 is built from 14 residues. V was clipped by 3 bases and J by 5 bases, with 13 bases between them. Germline CDR1 and CDR2: LGHNA and YSLEER. For the CDR3, the DNA is TGCGCCAGCAGCCACCTCGAGGGCGGGGAGACCCAGTACTTC. This translates into CASSHLEGGETQYF.

The chain has TRBV3-1 (or the pseudogene TRBV3-2) and TRBJ1-3; TRBD1 matches 7 bases. The CDR3 totals 16 residues. The V segment lost 4 bases and the J segment 2 bases; nucleotides outside the gene matches: 8. Per the germline V gene, CDR1 is LGHDT and CDR2 is YNNKEL (reference sequence). The CDR3 nucleotides read TGTGCCAGCAGCCCCACTAGGGGGCGCGCTGGAAACACCATATATTTT. Protein product: CASSPTRGRAGNTIYF.

The rearrangement uses TRBV7-9 and TRBJ1-2, with TRBD1 as a possible D gene (5 bases). V lost 1 base, J lost 2 bases, and 5 bases lay in between. The CDR3 runs to 13 residues. Germline V gives CDR1 SEHNR, CDR2 FQNEAQ (reference sequence). This CDR3 is CASSLEGNYGYTF. CDR3 sequence (DNA): TGTGCCAGCAGCTTAGAGGGGAACTATGGCTACACCTTC.

In its sample, this clone was seen once. This rearrangement joins TRBV9 to TRBJ2-3; 12 positions agree with TRBD2. The J segment lost 7 bases and the V segment lost 3 bases, leaving 9 bases of the junction unmatched. The CDR3 sequence is 16 residues long. Germline loops: CDR1 SGDLS, CDR2 YYNGEE. CDR3: CASSGTSGGLRNTQYF. The CDR3, as DNA: TGTGCCAGCAGCGGAACTAGCGGGGGGTTACGGAATACGCAGTATTTT.

The V and J genes are TRBV25-1 and TRBJ2-2, with D tentatively TRBD2 (5 bases). This CDR3 contains 11 residues. The ends were cut back, 6 bases at V and 7 bases at J, with 6 bases in the middle. Germline V CDR1 and CDR2: MGHDK, SYGVNS. The CDR3 spells CASREVGELFF. The CDR3 coding sequence is TGTGCCAGCAGGGAGGTCGGGGAGCTGTTTTTT. The full variable domain, its missing parts supplied by reference TRBV25-1 and TRBJ2-2, is EADIYQTPRYLVIGTGKKITLECSQTMGHDKMYWYQQDPGMELHLIHYSYGVNSTEKGDLSSESTVSRIRTEHFPLTLESARPSHTSQYLCASREVGELFFGEGSRLTVL.

V is TRBV5-4 and J is TRBJ1-2; D possibly corresponds to TRBD1 (6 bases). Germline V gene data show CDR1 as SGHNT and CDR2 as YYREEE (reference sequence). Trimming stripped 4 bases from V and 8 bases from J, with 12 bases between. The CDR3 spans 12 residues. CDR3 DNA sequence: TGTGCCAGCAGCCCAGGGGCGGAGGGCTACACCTTC. This codes for CASSPGAEGYTF. The whole variable domain, remainder taken from reference TRBV5-4 and TRBJ1-2, is ETGVTQSPTHLIKTRGQQVTLRCSSQSGHNTVSWYQQALGQGPQFIFQYYREEENGRGNFPPRFSGLQFPNYSSELNVNALELDDSALYLCASSPGAEGYTFGSGTRLTVV.

The V and J genes are TRBV11-2 and TRBJ2-7, with D possibly being TRBD1 (6 bases). The CDR3 consists of 15 residues. The germline V and J ends were trimmed by 4 bases and 6 bases, with 19 bases remaining between them. Germline V lookup: CDR1 SGHAT, CDR2 FQNNGV. The DNA for the CDR3 is TGTGCCAGCAGCTGGGACCGGCTAGGGGGACCCGAGCAGTACTTC. Its translation is CASSWDRLGGPEQYF.

The chain has TRBV19 and TRBJ2-7; 7 positions agree with TRBD1. This CDR3 is 15 amino acids long. V shed 6 bases, J shed 2 bases, and the junction held 10 bases outside the gene matches. Germline assignment: CDR1 LNHDA and CDR2 SQIVND (reference sequence). For the CDR3, the DNA is TGTGCCAGTAGCCGAAATTCTGGGACAGCCTACGAGCAGTACTTC. As protein: CASSRNSGTAYEQYF.

The CDR3 sequence is CASSLKRVEVTEAFF. DNA of the CDR3: TGTGCCAGCAGCTTAAAACGGGTAGAGGTCACTGAAGCTTTCTTT. The chain uses TRBV7-8 and TRBJ1-1, with no clear D. V lost 2 bases and J 4 bases, leaving 14 bases between the germline ends. The CDR3 is made up of 15 amino acids. CDR1 is SGHVS and CDR2 is FQNEAQ in the germline V gene.

The chain combines TRBV3-1 (or the pseudogene TRBV3-2) with TRBJ2-3; 8 nucleotides agree with TRBD2. V dropped 1 base and J dropped 0; count of bases not matched to a gene: 9. This CDR3 region has 18 residues. Germline-derived CDR1 and CDR2 are LGHDT and YNNKEL (reference sequence). DNA of the CDR3: TGTGCCAGCAGCCAAGGTCCGGGACTAGAGTCTAGCACAGATACGCAGTATTTT. Translating it yields CASSQGPGLESSTDTQYF.

The chain joins TRBV27 to TRBJ1-3; the D is unclear. From germline, CDR1 is MNHEY and CDR2 SMNVEV (reference sequence). This CDR3 region has 13 residues. Trimming removed 5 bases at V and 11 bases at J, with 16 bases between. The CDR3 DNA follows: TGTGCCAGCAGTAGCCTCCCCCCCCGATCCATATATTTT. Its protein is CASSSLPPRSIYF.

The chain's CDR3 is CASSFSGGVDEQFF. The CDR3 DNA reads TGTGCCAGCAGTTTTAGCGGGGGGGTCGATGAGCAGTTCTTC. The V gene is TRBV5-6, the J gene TRBJ2-1; 11 bases map to TRBD2. This CDR3 spans 14 amino acids. In germline, CDR1 is SGHDT, CDR2 YYEEEE. V shed 5 bases, J shed 8 bases, and the junction held 6 bases outside the gene matches.

A single count supports this clone. V gene TRBV27 combines with J gene TRBJ1-5; 7 bases line up with TRBD1. Trimming removed 10 bases from V and 5 bases from J; junction bases left unmatched: 5. The CDR3 is made up of 12 amino acids. Germline values: CDR1 MNHEY, CDR2 SMNVEV (reference sequence). CDR3 region: CATKTGDQPQHF. The CDR3 bases are TGTGCCACCAAAACAGGGGATCAGCCCCAGCATTTT.

The chain employs TRBV4-3 and TRBJ1-3; D unclear. V gave up 0 bases and J gave up 0 bases, with 9 bases separating them. The CDR3 runs 16 residues. Germline loops: CDR1 LGHNA, CDR2 YSLEER. The CDR3 nucleotides are TGCGCCAGCAGCCAAGATCTTGGCAGCTCTGGAAACACCATATATTTT. This encodes CASSQDLGSSGNTIYF.

This chain links TRBV9 with TRBJ1-1; tentatively, D is TRBD1 (5 bases). The CDR3 has 13 amino acids. Germline V CDR1 and CDR2: SGDLS, YYNGEE. V lost 3 bases, J lost 4 bases, and 10 bases lay in between. The CDR3 bases are TGTGCCAGCAGCGGCAGGGTGGGCACTGAAGCTTTCTTT. This encodes CASSGRVGTEAFF.

The chain carries TRBV2 and TRBJ1-2, with TRBD1 identical over 7 bases. V lost 4 bases to trimming and J lost 4 bases; unmatched junction nucleotides: 6. Per the germline V gene, CDR1 is SNHLY and CDR2 is FYNNEI. The CDR3 runs 14 residues. This CDR3 is CASSVKTGLYGYTF. For the CDR3, the DNA is TGTGCCAGCAGTGTGAAGACAGGGCTCTATGGCTACACCTTC. Full variable domain (remainder filled in from reference TRBV2 and TRBJ1-2): EPEVTQTPSHQVTQMGQEVILRCVPISNHLYFYWYRQILGQKVEFLVSFYNNEISEKSEIFDDQFSVERPDGSNFTLKIRSTKLEDSAMYFCASSVKTGLYGYTFGSGTRLTVV.